This T cell receptor (beta chain) was sequenced in a study of blood T cell repertoires in COVID-19. Study at large: COVID-19 samples, acute and convalescent, were from the United States, Italy and Spain. In each case, the material was cDNA or gDNA derived from T cells, B-cell-depleted T cells, or PBMCs.

V was shortened by 5 bases and J by 10 bases, with 15 bases between the two germline ends. The CDR3 runs 13 residues. Germline-derived CDR1 and CDR2 are SGHTA and FQGTGA. Profiling relied on immunoSEQ multiplex PCR, and the TCRdb table lists in-frame clones only, not all of them. The table includes around 100,000 clones, approximately 89% detected once. The chain joins TRBV7-3 to TRBJ2-1; D remains ambiguous. Sequencing was carried out using peripheral blood. The sequence came from a woman aged 30 to 39 with acute or convalescent COVID-19. The CDR3 loop is CASSPLNGREQFF. CDR3 DNA: TGTGCCAGCAGCCCTCTGAACGGCAGGGAGCAGTTCTTC.